This entry lists 20 T cell receptor beta chains sequenced from one sample in a study of radiotherapy plus CTLA-4 blockade in lung cancer. TCRdb's table, derived via immunoSEQ multiplex PCR, lists solely in-frame clones and lacks some. Here the sample spans some 50,000 clones, approximately 85% being singletons. Source: peripheral blood, taken from a patient treated with radiotherapy plus ipilimumab. These TCRs come from a human donor with non-small cell lung cancer whose response to radiotherapy plus ipilimumab could not be evaluated.

The chain is built from TRBV4-1 and TRBJ2-7, with D perhaps TRBD1 (6 bases). Germline V CDR1 and CDR2: MGHRA, YSYEKL. CDR3 size: 16 residues. V was shortened by 1 base and J by 4 bases, with 17 bases between the two germline ends. The CDR3 DNA reads as TGCGCCAGCAGCCAAGTTGGAACGGGACACTTATACGAGCAGTACTTC. Its protein is CASSQVGTGHLYEQYF.

J is TRBJ1-1 and V is TRBV11-2; 8 positions agree with TRBD1. Germline assignment: CDR1 SGHAT and CDR2 FQNNGV. The CDR3 runs to 16 residues. Trimming at V came to 3 bases and at J to 4 bases, leaving 10 bases not matched to a gene. CDR3 residues: CASSLGVQGASTEAFF. The CDR3 DNA reads TGTGCCAGCAGCTTGGGCGTCCAGGGGGCGAGCACTGAAGCTTTCTTT. The entire variable domain, with the rest obtained from reference TRBV11-2 and TRBJ1-1, is as follows: EAGVAQSPRYKIIEKRQSVAFWCNPISGHATLYWYQQILGQGPKLLIQFQNNGVVDDSQLPKDRFSAERLKGVDSTLKIQPAKLEDSAVYLCASSLGVQGASTEAFFGQGTRLTVV.

J is TRBJ2-7 and V is TRBV6-5; D possibly corresponds to TRBD1 (5 bases). The V end lost 7 bases, the J end lost 4 bases, and 20 bases lay between the germline ends. Looked up from germline, CDR1 is MNHEY and CDR2 is SVGAGI. This CDR3 spans 15 amino acids. The chain's CDR3 is CASTEAGQSWYEQYF. The CDR3 region has the DNA TGTGCCAGCACCGAGGCCGGACAATCGTGGTACGAGCAGTACTTC.

The chain links TRBV19 to TRBJ2-2, with 7 nucleotides matching TRBD2. The V gene's germline CDR1 is LNHDA and CDR2 SQIVND (reference sequence). J gave up 4 bases and V 5 bases, and 10 bases lay outside the gene matches. The CDR3 is made up of 16 amino acids. For the CDR3, the DNA is TGTGCCAGTAGTCCCCGGGGCGGGAGTAGCACCGGGGAGCTGTTTTTT. This translates into CASSPRGGSSTGELFF.

The count of this clone is one. The rearrangement uses TRBV4-3 and TRBJ2-3, with 7 bases aligning to TRBD1. This CDR3 region has 15 residues. The germline V gene has CDR1 LGHNA and CDR2 YSLEER. V gave up 0 bases and J gave up 2 bases; unmatched junction bases: 2. The CDR3 sequence: CASSQEQGDTDTQYF. The DNA for the CDR3 is TGCGCCAGCAGCCAAGAGCAGGGGGACACAGATACGCAGTATTTT.

V gene TRBV19 combines with J gene TRBJ2-3; tentative D call: TRBD1 (5 bases). The CDR3 is 14 residues long. Looked up from germline, CDR1 is LNHDA and CDR2 is SQIVND (reference sequence). Deletions cut 4 bases from V and 3 bases from J, with 11 bases between. In DNA form, the CDR3 reads TGTGCCAGTAGTAGGGGCAGGGATACAGATACGCAGTATTTT. This gives the protein CASSRGRDTDTQYF.

This chain connects TRBV7-8 to TRBJ2-3, with D maybe TRBD2 (6 bases). Germline assignment: CDR1 SGHVS and CDR2 FQNEAQ. The CDR3 runs 14 residues. V lost 4 bases and J 0 bases, leaving 8 bases between the germline ends. CDR3 region: CASSSGGSTDTQYF. The CDR3 nucleotides are TGTGCCAGCAGCTCCGGGGGTAGCACAGATACGCAGTATTTT.

The rearrangement joins TRBV21-1 to TRBJ1-5; the listed D gene, TRBD1, was not tested against the DNA. TRBV21-1 counts as a pseudogene. The CDR3 extends over 16 amino acids. DNA of the CDR3: TGTGCCAGCAGCAAAGAGGAGGGACAGGACGGCCAGCCCCAGCATTTT. It translates to CASSKEEGQDGQPQHF.

This clone showed up just a few times. This chain connects TRBV28 to TRBJ2-7; weak D call: TRBD2 (5 bases). Looked up from germline, CDR1 is MDHEN and CDR2 is SYDVKM. Trimming stripped 2 bases from V and 5 bases from J, with 13 bases between. CDR3 length: 14 amino acids. In DNA, the CDR3 is TGTGCCAGCAGTTTAACCGGGAAGTGGAACGAGCAGTACTTC. It specifies CASSLTGKWNEQYF. Combining the CDR3 with reference TRBV28 and TRBJ2-7 gives the whole variable domain DVKVTQSSRYLVKRTGEKVFLECVQDMDHENMFWYRQDPGLGLRLIYFSYDVKMKEKGDIPEGYSVSREKKERFSLILESASTNQTSMYLCASSLTGKWNEQYFGPGTRLTVT.

The chain has TRBV11-2 and TRBJ1-2; 7 nucleotides match TRBD1. With 7 bases clipped from V and 4 bases from J, the junction kept 15 bases outside the gene matches. The CDR3 has 16 residues. Germline CDR1 reads SGHAT; CDR2 reads FQNNGV. CDR3 DNA sequence: TGTGCCAGCAAAGAAACCGCCGGACAGGCCGTCTATGGCTACACCTTC. Protein product: CASKETAGQAVYGYTF.

The V call is TRBV5-1, the J call TRBJ2-7; 7 bases match TRBD1. The CDR3 loop spans 13 amino acids. V lost 3 bases, J lost 5 bases, and 5 bases stayed unmatched. Germline CDR1 SGHRS, CDR2 YFSETQ. The CDR3 sequence: CASSSQTGNEQYF. CDR3 coding DNA: TGCGCCAGCAGCTCTCAGACAGGGAACGAGCAGTACTTC.

The CDR3 DNA reads as TGTGCCAGCAGCTTAGGTGGCAGGGGGCGAGAGACCCAGTACTTC. This gives the protein CASSLGGRGRETQYF. The chain is built from TRBV7-2 and TRBJ2-5; 8 bases line up with TRBD1. Unmatched junction bases numbered 5, after V lost 1 base and J lost 4 bases. The CDR3 runs 15 residues. Germline assignment: CDR1 SGHTA and CDR2 FQGNSA.

This clone was picked up one time. The V and J genes are TRBV7-2 and TRBJ2-5, with 8 bases fitting TRBD2. CDR1 is SGHTA and CDR2 is FQGNSA in the germline V gene. The CDR3 extends over 14 amino acids. V lost 5 bases and J lost 1; bases outside the gene matches: 3. CDR3 sequence reads: CASSRGGAQETQYF. CDR3 in DNA: TGTGCCAGCAGCCGGGGGGGGGCCCAAGAGACCCAGTACTTC.

V gene TRBV15 combines with J gene TRBJ1-5; 8 bases are shared with TRBD1. V gave up 8 bases and J gave up 1 base; unmatched junction bases: 4. Germline loops: CDR1 LNHNV, CDR2 YYDKDF (reference sequence). This CDR3 comprises 14 residues. The CDR3 spells CATWTGLSNQPQHF. The CDR3 coding sequence is TGTGCCACCTGGACAGGGCTGAGCAATCAGCCCCAGCATTTT. Full variable domain (missing parts from reference TRBV15 and TRBJ1-5): DAMVIQNPRYQVTQFGKPVTLSCSQTLNHNVMYWYQQKSSQAPKLLFHYYDKDFNNEADTPDNFQSRRPNTSFCFLDIRSPGLGDTAMYLCATWTGLSNQPQHFGDGTRLSIL.

V is TRBV7-9 and J is TRBJ2-1; the match to TRBD2 covers 7 bases. The CDR3 loop spans 16 amino acids. Germline V gene sequence: CDR1 SEHNR, CDR2 FQNEAQ (reference sequence). V shed 0 bases, J shed 9 bases, and the junction held 11 bases outside the gene matches. The CDR3 sequence: CASSLASQAGWAEQFF. The CDR3 DNA is TGTGCCAGCAGCTTAGCGAGTCAAGCGGGGTGGGCTGAGCAGTTCTTC.

In this sample, this clone turned up once. The chain couples TRBV28 to TRBJ2-2, with a tentative D call TRBD2 (6 bases). The CDR3 contains 15 residues. The ends were cut back, 3 bases at V and 5 bases at J, with 13 bases in the middle. Per germline, CDR1 MDHEN and CDR2 SYDVKM. The CDR3 sequence is CASSFGGGQTGELFF. CDR3 DNA sequence: TGTGCCAGCAGTTTCGGTGGAGGGCAAACCGGGGAGCTGTTTTTT. The full variable domain, in which reference TRBV28 and TRBJ2-2 provide the parts outside the CDR3, is DVKVTQSSRYLVKRTGEKVFLECVQDMDHENMFWYRQDPGLGLRLIYFSYDVKMKEKGDIPEGYSVSREKKERFSLILESASTNQTSMYLCASSFGGGQTGELFFGEGSRLTVL.

The chain has TRBV7-9 and TRBJ2-5, with 8 bases aligning to TRBD2. The CDR3 runs to 16 residues. Per germline, CDR1 SEHNR and CDR2 FQNEAQ (reference sequence). The V gene end was trimmed by 5 bases and the J gene end by 5 bases; junction bases not matched to a gene: 13. DNA of the CDR3: TGTGCCAGCAGCCCTAGTTTCCGGGAGGGCCCGGAGACCCAGTACTTC. Amino acids: CASSPSFREGPETQYF.

The chain recombines TRBV28 with TRBJ1-1; 7 nucleotides line up with TRBD1. V was clipped by 3 bases and J by 11 bases; unmatched bases: 9. The germline gives CDR1 MDHEN, CDR2 SYDVKM. The CDR3 extends over 13 amino acids. The CDR3 DNA is TGTGCCAGCAGTTTGGACAGGTTGCCGAGCGCTTTCTTT. It translates to CASSLDRLPSAFF.

The chain recombines TRBV5-1 with TRBJ2-7; 8 positions match TRBD2. The CDR3 extends over 14 amino acids. V dropped 0 bases and J dropped 4; count of bases not matched to a gene: 3. The V gene's germline CDR1 is SGHRS and CDR2 YFSETQ. CDR3 in DNA: TGCGCCAGCAGCTTGGGCGGGGGGTCATACGAGCAGTACTTC. It translates to CASSLGGGSYEQYF. Based on the CDR3 plus reference TRBV5-1 and TRBJ2-7, the full variable domain is KAGVTQTPRYLIKTRGQQVTLSCSPISGHRSVSWYQQTPGQGLQFLFEYFSETQRNKGNFPGRFSGRQFSNSRSEMNVSTLELGDSALYLCASSLGGGSYEQYFGPGTRLTVT.

This clone was seen a few times. This chain uses TRBV4-1 with TRBJ1-1; the D is unclear. V lost 0 bases to trimming and J lost 7 bases, with 15 bases between them. The CDR3 runs 15 residues. Germline assignment: CDR1 MGHRA and CDR2 YSYEKL. The CDR3 region has the DNA TGCGCCAGCAGCCAAGATCTAATGAGGCGGGATGAAGCTTTCTTT. As protein: CASSQDLMRRDEAFF.